A selection of T cell receptor beta chains follows, all from one sample in a study of T cells in Graves' hyperthyroidism and ophthalmopathy. TCRdb reprocessed the multiplex PCR reads via MiXCR and lists one record per CDR3 protein. Here the sample spans a few hundred thousand distinct CDR3 sequences, about half being singletons. Sequencing was done on a sample of peripheral blood or thyroid tissue (not recorded which). These receptors were obtained from a woman between 18 and 30 years old with Graves' hyperthyroidism. Each CDR3 is given with its conserved first and last residue. The D gene is left open where the match is weak. The size of a clone is reported for some rows only, either as once, few or many, or as a class for expanded clones.

J	length	V	size	D	DNA	CDR3
TRBJ1-2	15	TRBV20-1	.	TRBD1	TGCAGTGCTAGGGCCTTCGGGACAGGGAACTATGGCTACACCTTC	CSARAFGTGNYGYTF
TRBJ2-7	15	TRBV25-1	many	TRBD1	TGTGCCAGCAGTGATCCGACAGGGGCGGAATACGAGCAGTACTTC	CASSDPTGAEYEQYF
TRBJ1-1	14	TRBV2	many	.	TGTGCCAGCAGGACGCGGGCAGGTGGAACTGAAGCTTTCTTT	CASRTRAGGTEAFF
TRBJ1-1	12	TRBV20-1	few	.	TGCAGTGCAAAACAGGTGAACACTGAAGCTTTCTTT	CSAKQVNTEAFF
TRBJ2-7	15	TRBV20-1	.	.	TGCAGTGCAAGCGCGGTGGCCAGTCCCTCCTACGAGCAGTACTTC	CSASAVASPSYEQYF
TRBJ2-7	15	TRBV15	few	.	TGTGCCACTAGCAGAGAATGGCTCGACTTCTACGAGCAGTACTTC	CATSREWLDFYEQYF
TRBJ1-6	14	TRBV7-9	many	.	TGTGCCAGCAGCTTAGTCGGCGATAATTCACCCCTCCACTTT	CASSLVGDNSPLHF
TRBJ1-3	13	TRBV29-1	.	.	TGCAGCGTTGTAAAACTTTCTGGAAACACCATATATTTT	CSVVKLSGNTIYF
TRBJ1-3	13	TRBV10-3	.	.	TGTGCCGTCAGCCCAGACTCTGGAAACACCATATATTTT	CAVSPDSGNTIYF
TRBJ2-7	15	TRBV7-6	few	.	TGTGCCAGCAGCTTAATCGCCGGAGCTCCCTACGAGCAGTACTTC	CASSLIAGAPYEQYF
TRBJ1-5	16	TRBV19	.	TRBD1	TGTGCCACCGGTAGGGACAGGGGGTTAAGCAATCAGCCCCAGCATTTT	CATGRDRGLSNQPQHF
TRBJ1-1	12	TRBV12-3/TRBV12-4	.	.	TGTGCCAGCAGTTTAGGCCGGTTTGGGGCTTTCTTT	CASSLGRFGAFF
TRBJ1-4	13	TRBV6-5	.	.	TGTGCCAGCAGTTACTCCGCGGATGAAAAACTGTTTTTT	CASSYSADEKLFF
TRBJ2-2	12	TRBV20-1	few	.	TGCAGTGCTAGCGCGAACACCGGGGAGCTGTTTTTT	CSASANTGELFF
TRBJ2-5	12	TRBV2	.	.	TGTGCCGGCCGGACGGTCCAAGAGACCCAGTACTTC	CAGRTVQETQYF
TRBJ2-7	17	TRBV10-3	.	TRBD2	TGTGCCAGCAGTGACTCCGACGGCGGCGGGAGTCCCTACGAGCAGTACTTC	CASSDSDGGGSPYEQYF
TRBJ1-1	13	TRBV29-1	.	.	TGCAGCGTAAGGACAGAGGGGTACACTGAAGCTTTCTTT	CSVRTEGYTEAFF
TRBJ1-6	16	TRBV25-1	.	.	TGTGCCAGCAGGTTCGACAGGAGCTCCTATAATTCACCCCTCCACTTT	CASRFDRSSYNSPLHF
TRBJ2-5	16	TRBV10-3	.	.	TGTGCCAGCCGGGGTGCAACCAAATCCGGCCAAGAGACCCAGTACTTC	CASRGATKSGQETQYF
TRBJ2-7	12	TRBV20-1	.	.	TGCAGTGCTGCTGGACAGTCGTACGAGCAGTACTTC	CSAAGQSYEQYF
TRBJ1-6	14	TRBV7-2	.	.	TGTGCCAGCAGCTCCGGGACCTGGGACTCACCCCTCCACTTT	CASSSGTWDSPLHF
TRBJ1-2	15	TRBV12-3/TRBV12-4	.	.	TGTGCCAGCAGTTCACTACAGGGCGGTCGATATGGCTACACCTTC	CASSSLQGGRYGYTF
TRBJ1-1	15	TRBV19	few	TRBD1	TGTGCCAGTACCCACGACAGGGGGCGTGACACTGAAGCTTTCTTT	CASTHDRGRDTEAFF
TRBJ1-5	14	TRBV12-3/TRBV12-4	.	.	TGTGCCAGCAGTTTTAAGGAGGGGGGTCAGCCCCAGCATTTT	CASSFKEGGQPQHF